These T cell receptor beta chains were read from a single sample in a study of blood T cells in healthy people across ages. TCRdb reprocessed the 5' RACE reads with MiXCR, giving one entry per CDR3 protein. The data show about a million distinct CDR3 sequences, with around two fifths seen just once and 10% to 15% held by the top ten. The sample was blood. The source of these receptors is a man younger than 35 in good health. Each CDR3 is given without its conserved first and last residue. A D gene is named only where the DNA matches it firmly. For some rows the clone size is stated as once, few or many, or as a class when expanded; others skip it.

v_call: TRBV20-1; clone_size: .; d_call: TRBD2; cdr3_aa: SASLRTSGGENIQY
v_call: TRBV3-1; clone_size: .; d_call: .; cdr3_aa: ASSQGGSPYGYT
v_call: TRBV12-3/TRBV12-4; clone_size: many; d_call: .; cdr3_aa: ASSLGTGYEQF
v_call: TRBV14; clone_size: .; d_call: .; cdr3_aa: ASSQGPVEAF
v_call: TRBV12-3/TRBV12-4; clone_size: .; d_call: .; cdr3_aa: ASSVQGKGGYT
v_call: TRBV20-1; clone_size: few; d_call: .; cdr3_aa: SARERWANPQY
v_call: TRBV2; clone_size: .; d_call: TRBD1; cdr3_aa: ASSRLARGLTNEKLF
v_call: TRBV20-1; clone_size: .; d_call: .; cdr3_aa: SAIPLRDFVNSPLH
v_call: TRBV7-6; clone_size: few; d_call: .; cdr3_aa: ASSLGGTGVQETQY
v_call: TRBV18; clone_size: many; d_call: .; cdr3_aa: ASSPYEASSYEQY
v_call: TRBV12-3/TRBV12-4; clone_size: .; d_call: .; cdr3_aa: ASTYFTEAF
v_call: TRBV7-2; clone_size: .; d_call: TRBD1; cdr3_aa: ASSYTGAYTEAF
v_call: TRBV6-2/TRBV6-3; clone_size: .; d_call: TRBD1; cdr3_aa: ASSRNFRDRGFMTEAF
v_call: TRBV24-1; clone_size: .; d_call: .; cdr3_aa: ATSETDKWETQY
v_call: TRBV24-1; clone_size: .; d_call: TRBD1; cdr3_aa: ATSEIGTGVRDNEQF
v_call: TRBV28; clone_size: .; d_call: TRBD1; cdr3_aa: ASRRQGVEPQH
v_call: TRBV6-5; clone_size: .; d_call: .; cdr3_aa: ASSRGSYTSEAF
v_call: TRBV29-1; clone_size: few; d_call: .; cdr3_aa: SVLDRSSYEQY
v_call: TRBV4-1; clone_size: .; d_call: .; cdr3_aa: ASSQVGRSQETQY
v_call: TRBV6-5; clone_size: .; d_call: .; cdr3_aa: ASSYLRRASTTQETQY
v_call: TRBV29-1; clone_size: .; d_call: .; cdr3_aa: SVYSTDTQY
v_call: TRBV12-3/TRBV12-4; clone_size: few; d_call: .; cdr3_aa: ASSLGRLYQETQY
v_call: TRBV20-1; clone_size: few; d_call: TRBD2; cdr3_aa: SAFSGLFTDTQY
v_call: TRBV5-1; clone_size: few; d_call: .; cdr3_aa: ASSTGQAFGNGYT
v_call: TRBV6-1; clone_size: .; d_call: .; cdr3_aa: ASSELDPKDQPQH
v_call: TRBV10-3; clone_size: .; d_call: .; cdr3_aa: AISESNNEQY
v_call: TRBV7-8; clone_size: few; d_call: .; cdr3_aa: ASSLESEGNEKLF
v_call: TRBV5-1; clone_size: .; d_call: TRBD1; cdr3_aa: ASSTGQLEYYT
v_call: TRBV29-1; clone_size: .; d_call: .; cdr3_aa: SVGEGKGTYGYT
v_call: TRBV14; clone_size: .; d_call: TRBD1; cdr3_aa: ASSPTLRRQGTAGELF
v_call: TRBV20-1; clone_size: few; d_call: .; cdr3_aa: SARDRITSAVTEAF
v_call: TRBV6-1; clone_size: .; d_call: TRBD1; cdr3_aa: ASRVGQGSETQY
v_call: TRBV2; clone_size: few; d_call: TRBD1; cdr3_aa: ASRGQGGQPQH
v_call: TRBV4-2; clone_size: .; d_call: .; cdr3_aa: ASSQESVGLNQPQH
v_call: TRBV29-1; clone_size: few; d_call: .; cdr3_aa: SASSQAGNTIY
v_call: TRBV4-3; clone_size: many; d_call: TRBD1; cdr3_aa: ASSQADRGGTDTQY
v_call: TRBV13; clone_size: few; d_call: TRBD2; cdr3_aa: ASSLDRPGLAGGQNEQF
v_call: TRBV7-8; clone_size: .; d_call: .; cdr3_aa: ASSETNYEQY
v_call: TRBV20-1; clone_size: .; d_call: .; cdr3_aa: SATVRGRGFEQF
v_call: TRBV2; clone_size: .; d_call: .; cdr3_aa: ASSKDGSNTGELF
v_call: TRBV5-1; clone_size: .; d_call: .; cdr3_aa: ASSLSQGGNGYT
v_call: TRBV9; clone_size: few; d_call: TRBD2; cdr3_aa: ASSARLAGGYNEQF
v_call: TRBV4-2; clone_size: .; d_call: .; cdr3_aa: ASSQDPFTPNYGCT
v_call: TRBV4-1; clone_size: .; d_call: .; cdr3_aa: ASSQLIPALNTEAF
v_call: TRBV7-2; clone_size: .; d_call: .; cdr3_aa: ASSLAPSYNEQF
v_call: TRBV28; clone_size: .; d_call: .; cdr3_aa: ASSFLMNTGIWGYT
v_call: TRBV2; clone_size: .; d_call: TRBD2; cdr3_aa: ARGTSGDTDTQY
v_call: TRBV20-1; clone_size: few; d_call: TRBD1; cdr3_aa: SAVAGTGTTDTQY
v_call: TRBV29-1; clone_size: few; d_call: .; cdr3_aa: SAMGAGVEQF
v_call: TRBV6-5; clone_size: few; d_call: .; cdr3_aa: ASSPGRITEAF
v_call: TRBV12-3/TRBV12-4; clone_size: few; d_call: .; cdr3_aa: ASSRLLGGGFTGELF
v_call: TRBV5-6; clone_size: few; d_call: .; cdr3_aa: ASSLVGVGEQY